This T cell receptor beta chain came from a study of cytomegalovirus exposure and HLA in healthy donors. The wider study: Most donors, just over 80% of 398 genotyped, fell in the Caucasian-associated ancestry cluster. Study-level findings and limits: Earlier analysis found most TCR beta V segments productive about 90% or about 30% of the time.

Healthy bone marrow donors made up the cohort. On this clone itself: Its antigen is not identified.

CDR3 length: 14 amino acids. The germline V gene has CDR1 KGHSH and CDR2 LQKENI. Trimming cost V 1 base and J 5 bases, with 11 bases left between them. PCR amplification relied on 60 Vbeta primers (plus 13 Jbeta primers). Using immunoSEQ multiplex PCR, the repertoire was profiled, and TCRdb retains in-frame clones only, with some absent. The top ten clones hold 0.7% to 0.95% of a sample with more than 150,000 clones, roughly four fifths of them seen once. This sequence joins TRBV18 and TRBJ1-2, with D maybe TRBD1 (5 bases). Sequencing was done on a sample of PBMCs. The clonotype was recovered from a young woman in good health and CMV-seronegative. The CDR3 DNA sequence: TGTGCCAGCTCACCACGGGACTTTTTTTATGGCTACACCTTC. The encoded protein is CASSPRDFFYGYTF.